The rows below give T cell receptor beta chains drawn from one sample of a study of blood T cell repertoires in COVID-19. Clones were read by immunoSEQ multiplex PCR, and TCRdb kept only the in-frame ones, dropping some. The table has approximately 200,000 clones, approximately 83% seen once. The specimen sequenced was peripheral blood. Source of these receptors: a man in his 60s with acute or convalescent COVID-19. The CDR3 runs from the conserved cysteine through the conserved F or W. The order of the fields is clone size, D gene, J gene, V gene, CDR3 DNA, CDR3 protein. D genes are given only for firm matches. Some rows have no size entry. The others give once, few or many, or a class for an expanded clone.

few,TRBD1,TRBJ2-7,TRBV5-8,TGTGCCAGCAGCACGCGACAGGGGTACTCCTACGAGCAGTACTTC,CASSTRQGYSYEQYF
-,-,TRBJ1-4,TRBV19,TGTGCCAGTAGTATAGAGCGGAATCTAGTCGAAAAACTGTTTTTT,CASSIERNLVEKLFF
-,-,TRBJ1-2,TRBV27,TGTGCCACCGGCCGACAGGTGGACGGCTACACCTTC,CATGRQVDGYTF
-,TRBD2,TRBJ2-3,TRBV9,TGTGCCAGCAGCCCGAGCCTAACACGTAGCGGGCGAGCAGATACGCAGTATTTT,CASSPSLTRSGRADTQYF
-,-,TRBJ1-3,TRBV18,TGTGCCAGCTCACCCTACGACAACTCTGGAAACACCATATATTTT,CASSPYDNSGNTIYF
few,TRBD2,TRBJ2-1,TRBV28,TGTGCCAGCAGCCAAAGCCTAGGGACTAGCCACAGTAGTGAGCAGTTCTTC,CASSQSLGTSHSSEQFF
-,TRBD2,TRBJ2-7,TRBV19,TGTGCCAGTAGTAGGGAGCTAGCGGGCGGGTCCTACGAGCAGTACTTC,CASSRELAGGSYEQYF
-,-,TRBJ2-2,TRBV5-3,TGTGCCAGAAGCTTGGGGCCCCCCGAGACTGCGAACACCGGGGAGCTGTTTTTT,CARSLGPPETANTGELFF
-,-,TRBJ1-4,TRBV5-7,TGTGCCAGCAGCTTGGGGCAGACTAATGAAAAACTGTTTTTT,CASSLGQTNEKLFF
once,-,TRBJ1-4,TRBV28,TGTGCCAGCAGTGCCCCGACAGTAACTAATGAAAAACTGTTTTTT,CASSAPTVTNEKLFF
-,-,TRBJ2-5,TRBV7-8,TGTGCCAGCAGCCAACCGAGGGGGCGGGGGACCCAGTACTTC,CASSQPRGRGTQYF
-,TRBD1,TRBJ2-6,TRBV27,TGTGCCAGCAGTCTGCGGACAGGGGCCTCTGGGGCCAACGTCCTGACTTTC,CASSLRTGASGANVLTF
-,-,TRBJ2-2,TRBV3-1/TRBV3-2,TGTGCCAGCAGCCTACGGGGGAACACCGGGGAGCTGTTTTTT,CASSLRGNTGELFF
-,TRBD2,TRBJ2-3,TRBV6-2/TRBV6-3,TGTGCCAGCAGTTTGACTAGCGGGAGGGGGATCGGCACAGATACGCAGTATTTT,CASSLTSGRGIGTDTQYF
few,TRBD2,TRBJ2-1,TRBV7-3,TGTGCCAGCAGCTTACCGACTAGCGGGAGCCGGGAGCAGTTCTTC,CASSLPTSGSREQFF
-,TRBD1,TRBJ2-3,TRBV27,TGTGCCAGCAGTTTAGGACAGGGAACCCCAGATACGCAGTATTTT,CASSLGQGTPDTQYF
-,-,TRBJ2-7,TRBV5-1,TGCGCCAGCAGCCCGGTGGTTGGCGGCTCCTACGAGCAGTACTTC,CASSPVVGGSYEQYF
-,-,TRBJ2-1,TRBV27,TGTGCCAGCAGTTTATCTAGCGTATATCGTACCAATGAGCAGTTCTTC,CASSLSSVYRTNEQFF
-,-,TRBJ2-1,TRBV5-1,TGCGCCAGCAGCGTGGGACACGGCGGGGACAATGAGCAGTTCTTC,CASSVGHGGDNEQFF
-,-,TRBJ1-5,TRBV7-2,TGTGCCAGCAGCTTAACAGGGAGGGGAAGTCAGCCCCAGCATTTT,CASSLTGRGSQPQHF
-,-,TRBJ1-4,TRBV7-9,TGTGCCACCAGTTTGGGCCTCTCCCGCGATGAAAAACTGTTTTTT,CATSLGLSRDEKLFF
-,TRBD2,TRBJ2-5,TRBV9,TGTGCCAGCAGCGTAGGGCGGGAGAGGCCGGGGACCCAGTACTTC,CASSVGRERPGTQYF
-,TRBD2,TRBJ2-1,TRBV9,TGTGCCAGCAGCATAGAAACTAGCGGGAGGGCCCTCGTTGAGAATGAGCAGTTCTTC,CASSIETSGRALVENEQFF
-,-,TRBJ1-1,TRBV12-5,TGTGCTAGTGGTTTGGCCAAATCCACTGAAGCTTTCTTT,CASGLAKSTEAFF
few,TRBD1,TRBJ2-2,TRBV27,TGTGCCAGCACCGCTGACAGGGTGGGGACCGGGGAGCTGTTTTTT,CASTADRVGTGELFF
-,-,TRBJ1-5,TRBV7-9,TGTGCCAGCAGCTTCTTAAATCAGCCCCAGCATTTT,CASSFLNQPQHF
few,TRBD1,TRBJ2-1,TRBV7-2,TGTGCCAGCAGCCCCCGGGCCGGGACAGGTATTAATGAGCAGTTCTTC,CASSPRAGTGINEQFF
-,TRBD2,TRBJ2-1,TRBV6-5,TGTGCCAGCAGTTATAGGCTAGCGGGAGTACGCGAGCAGTTCTTC,CASSYRLAGVREQFF
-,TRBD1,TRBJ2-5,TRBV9,TGTGCCAGCAGTGTAGGGACAGTCGAAGAGACCCAGTACTTC,CASSVGTVEETQYF